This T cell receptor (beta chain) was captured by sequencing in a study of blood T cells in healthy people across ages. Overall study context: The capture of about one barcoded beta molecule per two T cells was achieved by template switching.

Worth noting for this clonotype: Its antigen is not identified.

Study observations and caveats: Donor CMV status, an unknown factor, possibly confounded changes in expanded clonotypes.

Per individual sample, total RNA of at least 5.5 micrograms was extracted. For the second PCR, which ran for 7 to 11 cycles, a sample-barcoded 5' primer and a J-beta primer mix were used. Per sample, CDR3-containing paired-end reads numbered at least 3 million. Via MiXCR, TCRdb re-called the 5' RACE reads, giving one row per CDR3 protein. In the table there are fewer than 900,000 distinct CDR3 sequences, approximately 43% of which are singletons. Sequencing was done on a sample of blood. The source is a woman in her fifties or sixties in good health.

CDR3: CASRKLEESTDTQYF. The CDR3 DNA reads TGTGCCAGCAGGAAACTAGAAGAGTCCACAGATACGCAGTATTTT. The V and J genes are TRBV12-3 or TRBV12-4 and TRBJ2-3; D is perhaps TRBD2 (5 bases). V was clipped by 6 bases and J by 2 bases, with 15 bases between them. The CDR3 has 15 amino acids.